These 29 T cell receptor beta chains were all obtained from the same sample, sequenced in a study of T cell repertoires in cytomegalovirus infection (dated by TCRdb to about 2019). For these receptors, no antigen is known. Per the publication, the treatment or condition label means: in vitro stimulation with specific CMV peptide epitopes to enrich CMV-specific T cells. The instrument was an Illumina HiSeq 1500. TCRdb cleaned the public reads at Q25 with fastp, built clones with MiXCR and kept in-frame beta chains. Under each unique CDR3 protein, matching rows form one entry showing the most common genes and DNA. The sample profile shows 450,000 to 550,000 distinct CDR3 sequences; 42% of them were found once. Around two fifths of the sample is held by the ten biggest clonotypes. The sample here was cultured PBMCs, taken from culture after CMV antigen stimulation. The receptors shown here come from a human donor in good health (CMV status not recorded). Some clones in this sample may be carry-over from other donors' samples.

This clonotype was detected a few times. The CDR3 DNA sequence: TGTGCCAGCAGTTATCCTAGCTTCAGGGAGCAGTTCTTC. Translated, it gives CASSYPSFREQFF. This chain connects TRBV12-3 or TRBV12-4 to TRBJ2-1; TRBD2 is a possible D gene (5 bases). V was cut by 4 bases and J by 10 bases, with 14 bases left in between. The CDR3 contains 13 residues.

The chain joins TRBV4-1 to TRBJ1-6; D unresolved. V shed 5 bases and J shed 2 bases, with 13 bases lying between them. Germline CDR1 MGHRA, CDR2 YSYEKL. The CDR3 spans 16 residues. CDR3 in DNA: TGCGCCAGCAGCTCCCCGGCCAGTGCCTATAATTCACCCCTCCACTTT. This codes for CASSSPASAYNSPLHF.

CDR3 in DNA: TGCAGTGCTAGATCGGGGGGGCTGGAGACCCAGTACTTC. Translating it yields CSARSGGLETQYF. The chain couples TRBV20-1 to TRBJ2-5, with 8 bases that match TRBD2. The CDR3 has 13 residues. Germline-derived CDR1 and CDR2 are DFQATT and SNEGSKA (reference sequence). The J segment lost 5 bases and the V segment lost 2 bases, leaving 4 bases of the junction unmatched.

This clonotype occurred a few times. The gene calls are TRBV7-6 and TRBJ2-7; 12 nucleotides agree with TRBD2. Germline lookup yields CDR1 SGHVS and CDR2 FNYEAQ. V trimming: 3 bases; J trimming: 4 bases; junction bases outside the gene matches: 7. This CDR3 has 16 amino acids. This CDR3 reads CASSFASGRASYEQYF. Here the CDR3 DNA reads TGTGCCAGCAGCTTCGCTAGCGGGAGGGCCTCGTACGAGCAGTACTTC.

The rearrangement joins TRBV10-3 to TRBJ2-1, with D hard to call. Per germline, CDR1 ENHRY and CDR2 SYGVKD. V was pared by 7 bases and J by 7 bases, with 11 bases between. The CDR3 spans 12 residues. The CDR3 here is CAITGVRNEQFF. CDR3 coding DNA: TGTGCCATCACCGGAGTGAGGAATGAGCAGTTCTTC.

To note about this clonotype: The germline gene is not matched at one end of the junction; a read error may be the cause. This rearrangement joins TRBV7-2 to TRBJ2-7; D is perhaps TRBD2 (5 bases). Germline V gene data show CDR1 as SGHTA and CDR2 as FQGNSA. The CDR3 sequence is 12 residues long. The CDR3, as DNA: TGTGCCAGCAGCCCCGGAGGCCACGAGCGGTACTTC. It is translated as CASSPGGHERYF.

The V and J genes are TRBV7-6 and TRBJ2-1; D not certain. Trimming took 0 bases from V and 6 from J, leaving 9 bases between them. There are 14 residues in the CDR3. Germline V gene sequence: CDR1 SGHVS, CDR2 FNYEAQ. The CDR3, as DNA: TGTGCCAGCAGCTTAGCGGCAGGCCTCAATGAGCAGTTCTTC. The encoded protein is CASSLAAGLNEQFF.

This chain links TRBV7-2 with TRBJ2-5; TRBD2 aligns across 7 bases. CDR1 is SGHTA, CDR2 FQGNSA, per germline. The CDR3 has 16 amino acids. The V segment lost 7 bases and the J segment 4 bases; nucleotides outside the gene matches: 15. The CDR3 is CASTPSGTIAGETQYF. CDR3 in DNA: TGTGCCAGCACCCCCTCGGGGACCATAGCGGGAGAGACCCAGTACTTC.

The rearrangement links TRBV6-1 to TRBJ2-7; D might be TRBD1 (5 bases). V was shortened by 1 base and J by 5 bases, with 15 bases between the two germline ends. Germline V gives CDR1 MNHNS, CDR2 SASEGT. The CDR3 runs to 15 residues. DNA of the CDR3: TGTGCCAGCAGTGAAGAAAGGGGTCTGGAACACGAGCAGTACTTC. It encodes CASSEERGLEHEQYF.

The chain combines TRBV7-2 with TRBJ2-7, with D hard to call. Per the germline V gene, CDR1 is SGHTA and CDR2 is FQGNSA. The ends were cut back, 5 bases at V and 6 bases at J, with 14 bases in the middle. The CDR3 has 13 residues. In DNA form, the CDR3 reads TGTGCCAGCAGCCGACCCCCCACCGGCGAGCAGTACTTC. It yields the protein CASSRPPTGEQYF.

This clonotype has only a few counts. This chain links TRBV11-2 with TRBJ2-3; TRBD1 is a possible D gene (6 bases). This CDR3 is built from 16 residues. Trimming took 1 base from V and 5 from J, leaving 16 bases between them. Germline CDR1 and CDR2: SGHAT and FQNNGV. In nucleotides, the CDR3 is TGTGCCAGCAGCTTAGGGTCTGCCTTACAGGGAGATACGCAGTATTTT. It encodes CASSLGSALQGDTQYF.

This clonotype was seen only a few times. V usage is TRBV12-3 or TRBV12-4 and J usage is TRBJ2-3, with 8 bases lining up with TRBD2. The CDR3 runs to 16 residues. V trimming: 6 bases; J trimming: 2 bases; junction bases outside the gene matches: 10. CDR3 region: CASSRDSGASTDTQYF. CDR3 nucleotides: TGTGCCAGCAGCCGGGATAGCGGGGCGTCCACAGATACGCAGTATTTT.

The J gene is TRBJ1-2, the V gene TRBV4-1; TRBD1 is a possible D gene (6 bases). The CDR3 is 15 amino acids. V was shortened by 2 bases and J by 6 bases, with 16 bases between the two germline ends. Germline CDR1 MGHRA, CDR2 YSYEKL. CDR3 residues: CASSQPTRGGDGYTF. The DNA of the CDR3 is TGCGCCAGCAGCCAACCTACGCGGGGGGGCGATGGCTACACCTTC.

The chain joins TRBV12-3 or TRBV12-4 to TRBJ2-3; TRBD2 aligns across 8 bases. V gave up 3 bases and J gave up 0 bases; unmatched junction bases: 11. The CDR3 covers 18 residues. CDR3: CASSFFYREGSSTDTQYF. The CDR3 DNA is TGTGCCAGCAGTTTTTTCTATCGGGAGGGGTCTAGCACAGATACGCAGTATTTT.

This chain links TRBV7-9 with TRBJ1-1; 7 bases map to TRBD1. Trimming removed 5 bases from V and 1 base from J; junction bases left unmatched: 10. The germline V gene encodes CDR1 SEHNR and CDR2 FQNEAQ (reference sequence). CDR3 size: 16 residues. The CDR3 here is CASSHYSQGPNTEAFF. Written as DNA, the CDR3 is TGTGCCAGCAGCCACTACTCACAGGGGCCGAACACTGAAGCTTTCTTT.

This rearrangement joins TRBV4-1 to TRBJ2-2; 10 bases align to TRBD2. V was pared by 0 bases and J by 8 bases, with 9 bases of the junction left unmatched. The germline CDR1 and CDR2 sequences are MGHRA and YSYEKL. CDR3 length equals 17 residues. This chain's CDR3 is CASSQDQASGRRGELFF. The DNA for the CDR3 is TGCGCCAGCAGCCAAGATCAGGCTAGCGGGAGAAGGGGGGAGCTGTTTTTT.

The CDR3 loop reads CASRPGQGMNEQFF. The CDR3 region has the DNA TGTGCCAGCCGGCCGGGACAGGGGATGAATGAGCAGTTCTTC. This chain links TRBV2 with TRBJ2-1, with TRBD1 identical over 10 bases. V was pared by 8 bases and J by 7 bases, with 8 bases of the junction left unmatched. Germline V gene sequence: CDR1 SNHLY, CDR2 FYNNEI. The CDR3 is 14 residues long. The full variable domain, in which reference TRBV2 and TRBJ2-1 provide the parts outside the CDR3, is EPEVTQTPSHQVTQMGQEVILRCVPISNHLYFYWYRQILGQKVEFLVSFYNNEISEKSEIFDDQFSVERPDGSNFTLKIRSTKLEDSAMYFCASRPGQGMNEQFFGPGTRLTVL.

A few counts support this clonotype. CDR3 loop: CASSTWAVGGTQYF. CDR3 sequence (DNA): TGTGCCAGCAGCACCTGGGCTGTCGGAGGGACCCAGTACTTC. The J gene is TRBJ2-5, the V gene TRBV5-6, with D perhaps matching TRBD2 (5 bases). The CDR3 loop spans 14 amino acids. Germline V gene data show CDR1 as SGHDT and CDR2 as YYEEEE. Trimming took 4 bases from V and 7 from J, leaving 17 bases between them.

This clonotype has more than one count but fewer than ten. The junction differs from germline at one of its ends, possibly a read error. The chain links TRBV5-4 to TRBJ2-2; 7 bases are a match to TRBD2. CDR1 is SGHNT, CDR2 YYREEE, per germline (reference sequence). The CDR3 is 15 residues long. The CDR3: CASGFGGMNTGELFF. The CDR3, as DNA: TGTGCCAGCGGCTTCGGGGGGATGAACACCGGGGAGCTGTTTTTT.

This clonotype was counted only a few times. The V call is TRBV18, the J call TRBJ2-3; TRBD2 might be the D (6 bases). The CDR3 is 14 residues long. Germline V gives CDR1 KGHSH, CDR2 LQKENI. Trimming removed 8 bases at V and 0 bases at J, with 12 bases between. In DNA form, the CDR3 reads TGTGCCAGCAGTCCGGGGGTGAGCACAGATACGCAGTATTTT. Protein product: CASSPGVSTDTQYF.

As for this clonotype: The junction differs from germline at one of its ends, possibly a read error. The V gene is TRBV4-1, the J gene TRBJ2-3; 11 bases agree with TRBD2. The CDR3 runs to 20 residues. Germline V gene lookup returns CDR1 MGHRA and CDR2 YSYEKL. CDR3 amino acids: CASSQDIAGGRSGATDTQYF. The CDR3 nucleotides are TGTGCCAGCAGCCAAGATATAGCGGGGGGGCGGTCGGGGGCGACAGATACGCAGTATTTT.

This clonotype was counted a single time. The junction departs from the called germline gene at one end, perhaps through a read error. The chain uses TRBV20-1 and TRBJ2-7, with 10 nucleotides matching TRBD2. The V gene's germline CDR1 is DFQATT and CDR2 SNEGSKA (reference sequence). There are 14 residues in the CDR3. As DNA, the CDR3 is TGCAGTGCTAGGGCTAGCGGGAGAATAGACGAGCTGTACTTC. Translating gives CSARASGRIDELYF.

This clonotype has a handful of counts. The V gene is TRBV4-2, the J gene TRBJ2-1; 10 bases are shared with TRBD2. Germline trimming cut 4 bases from V and 3 bases from J; bases unmatched to any gene: 6. Per the germline V gene, CDR1 is LGHNA and CDR2 is YNFKEQ. The CDR3 contains 16 residues. In DNA, the CDR3 is TGTGCCAGCAGCCGAAGAGGGACTAGCGACTACAATGAGCAGTTCTTC. This encodes CASSRRGTSDYNEQFF.

This rearrangement joins TRBV6-1 to TRBJ1-1, with D hard to call. CDR3 length equals 13 residues. Trimming cost V 5 bases and J 3 bases, with 10 bases left between them. Per germline, CDR1 MNHNS and CDR2 SASEGT. CDR3 DNA: TGTGCCAGCAGTCGAAGTTGGTACACTGAAGCTTTCTTT. Protein product: CASSRSWYTEAFF.

The rearrangement links TRBV7-6 to TRBJ2-1, with a tentative D call TRBD2 (6 bases). This CDR3 spans 14 amino acids. V was pared by 8 bases and J by 7 bases, with 18 bases between. Germline CDR1 and CDR2: SGHVS and FNYEAQ. The CDR3, as DNA: TGTGCCAGCTCCCGGGAGAGTTTCAAGAATGAGCAGTTCTTC. Protein: CASSRESFKNEQFF.

Of note for this clonotype: The junction departs from the called germline gene at one end, perhaps through a read error. The chain uses TRBV11-2 and TRBJ1-1; D ambiguous. The CDR3 runs 13 residues. From germline, CDR1 is SGHAT and CDR2 FQNNGV. The CDR3 reads CASSLYMKTEAFF. The CDR3 nucleotides read TGTGCCAGCAGCTTATATATGAAAACTGAAGCTTTCTTT.

The V and J genes are TRBV15 and TRBJ1-3; TRBD1 matches 8 bases. The CDR3 length is 15 residues. In germline, CDR1 is LNHNV, CDR2 YYDKDF (reference sequence). The junction had 8 bases not matched to a gene; V was cut back by 2 bases and J by 8 bases. The DNA of the CDR3 is TGTGCCACCAGCAGATTGGCAGGGGGCGCGGACACCATATATTTT. It encodes CATSRLAGGADTIYF.

The rearrangement joins TRBV7-6 to TRBJ2-7; D not certain. The V gene lost 1 base and the J gene lost 2 bases, with 9 bases spanning the gap. This CDR3 contains 14 residues. The V gene's germline CDR1 is SGHVS and CDR2 FNYEAQ. The CDR3 here is CASSLEGIPYEQYF. The CDR3 DNA reads as TGTGCCAGCAGCTTAGAAGGGATCCCCTACGAGCAGTACTTC.

The chain joins TRBV7-2 to TRBJ2-7, with 11 bases fitting TRBD2. The CDR3 consists of 15 residues. V was clipped by 4 bases and J by 6 bases; unmatched bases: 8. The germline gives CDR1 SGHTA, CDR2 FQGNSA. The CDR3 spells CASSSRLAGLGEQYF. DNA of the CDR3: TGTGCCAGCAGCTCGCGACTAGCGGGACTGGGCGAGCAGTACTTC. The complete variable domain, with remaining parts taken from reference TRBV7-2 and TRBJ2-7, reads GAGVSQSPSNKVTEKGKDVELRCDPISGHTALYWYRQSLGQGLEFLIYFQGNSAPDKSGLPSDRFSAERTGGSVSTLTIQRTQQEDSAVYLCASSSRLAGLGEQYFGPGTRLTVT.